Presented here are 15 T cell receptor beta chains from one specimen sequenced in a study of post-analysis software for immune sequencing data (dated by TCRdb to the mid-2010s). No antigens are known for them. Libraries were built with PCR. Sequenced on an Illumina HiSeq 2500. To reduce PCR and sequencing biases, unique molecular identifiers were incorporated into the TCR beta cDNA libraries. TCRdb trimmed public reads at Q25 via fastp, called clones via MiXCR and kept in-frame beta chains. Merged by CDR3 protein, the rows form single entries marked with the most common genes and DNA. The sample has roughly 620,000 distinct CDR3 sequences on record, about 44% of them singletons. About 1.8% of the sample goes to the ten largest clones. What the research found in general, with its limitations: Patients showed significantly higher frequencies than controls for five TRBV segments, among them TRBV5-6, TRBV5-1 and TRBV20-1.

Sequenced: blood. All receptors derive from a girl aged 10-17 years with multiple sclerosis.

The V gene is TRBV6-2 or TRBV6-3, the J gene TRBJ2-4; TRBD2 is a possible D gene (6 bases). Germline loops: CDR1 MNHEY, CDR2 SVGEGT. Deletions cut 9 bases from V and 7 bases from J, with 13 bases between. The CDR3 runs 12 residues. Written as DNA, the CDR3 is TGTGCCAGTCGACCTCGGGGGAACATTCAGTACTTC. Its protein is CASRPRGNIQYF.

The CDR3 DNA sequence: TGTGCCAGCAGCCAGGGGGGAATCTTAGCTGAAGCTTTCTTT. Translated: CASSQGGILAEAFF. This chain links TRBV9 with TRBJ1-1; 7 bases agree with TRBD1. The V segment lost 4 bases and the J segment 6 bases; nucleotides outside the gene matches: 9. The CDR3 has 14 amino acids. The V gene's germline CDR1 is SGDLS and CDR2 YYNGEE.

The chain combines TRBV12-3 or TRBV12-4 with TRBJ2-1; 15 nucleotides align to TRBD2. The CDR3 has 18 residues. V trimming: 5 bases; J trimming: 7 bases; junction bases outside the gene matches: 12. The CDR3 DNA is TGTGCCAGCAGTGGCTGGACTAGCGGGAGGGCCGGGAGAAATGAGCAGTTCTTC. Encoded protein: CASSGWTSGRAGRNEQFF.

This clonotype has more than one count but fewer than ten. The gene calls are TRBV6-5 and TRBJ1-2; 10 positions match TRBD1. The V gene end was trimmed by 10 bases and the J gene end by 6 bases; junction bases not matched to a gene: 11. The CDR3 runs 14 residues. Germline CDR1 and CDR2: MNHEY and SVGAGI. The chain's CDR3 is CATHILTGGNGYTF. Written as DNA, the CDR3 is TGTGCCACGCATATCCTGACAGGGGGCAATGGCTACACCTTC.

The DNA for the CDR3 is TGTGCCAGCAGTGATGTTACAGGGGGAGGCTATGGCTACACCTTC. It specifies CASSDVTGGGYGYTF. This chain uses TRBV6-1 with TRBJ1-2; 8 bases agree with TRBD1. V was pared by 3 bases and J by 4 bases, with 7 bases of the junction left unmatched. The CDR3 is 15 amino acids. Germline CDR1 and CDR2: MNHNS and SASEGT.

This chain connects TRBV12-3 or TRBV12-4 to TRBJ2-7; no clear D gene. This CDR3 has 13 amino acids. The germline V and J ends were trimmed by 3 bases and 4 bases, with 10 bases remaining between them. CDR3 nucleotide sequence: TGTGCCAGCAGTTTGGGCAGGATATACGAGCAGTACTTC. Translated, it gives CASSLGRIYEQYF.

V is TRBV7-2 and J is TRBJ1-2, with D possibly being TRBD1 (5 bases). Germline lookup yields CDR1 SGHTA and CDR2 FQGNSA. There are 14 residues in the CDR3. V was cut by 6 bases and J by 4 bases, with 15 bases left in between. In nucleotides, the CDR3 is TGTGCCAGCAGGCCCCCGGGGCTTGGCTATGGCTACACCTTC. This translates into CASRPPGLGYGYTF.

This sequence joins TRBV12-3 or TRBV12-4 and TRBJ1-6, with D hard to call. Trimming pared 4 bases from V and 0 bases from J, leaving 16 bases between. The CDR3 is made up of 18 amino acids. CDR3 sequence (DNA): TGTGCCAGCAGTTCGGACGACCAGGAGAGCTCCTATAATTCACCCCTCCACTTT. Translated: CASSSDDQESSYNSPLHF.

V gene TRBV12-3 or TRBV12-4 combines with J gene TRBJ2-1, with 9 bases that match TRBD1. J gave up 5 bases and V 7 bases, and 6 bases lay outside the gene matches. The CDR3 runs to 14 residues. In DNA, the CDR3 is TGTGCCAGCAATCCGGGACAGGGTGACAATGAGCAGTTCTTC. Its translation: CASNPGQGDNEQFF.

V gene TRBV15 combines with J gene TRBJ2-1; 13 bases line up with TRBD2. The J segment lost 7 bases and the V segment lost 0 bases, leaving 12 bases of the junction unmatched. This CDR3 is 19 amino acids long. Germline V CDR1 and CDR2: LNHNV, YYDKDF (reference sequence). In DNA form, the CDR3 reads TGTGCCACCAGCAGAGATGTACTAGCGGGGGGGCATAGATGGAATGAGCAGTTCTTC. Its translation is CATSRDVLAGGHRWNEQFF.

This clonotype has just a few counts. As DNA, the CDR3 is TGTGCCAGCGGTCTTAGCGGGAGACCTACCTACGAGCAGTACTTC. Its translation is CASGLSGRPTYEQYF. The J gene is TRBJ2-7, the V gene TRBV12-3 or TRBV12-4, with TRBD2 matching over 9 bases. The V gene end was trimmed by 8 bases and the J gene end by 2 bases; junction bases not matched to a gene: 10. There are 15 residues in the CDR3.

V usage is TRBV7-9 and J usage is TRBJ2-4; a possible D gene is TRBD2 (5 bases). The J call may be faulty, since TRBJ2-7 better matches the DNA end. This CDR3 region has 12 residues. Germline CDR1 reads SEHNR; CDR2 reads FQNEAQ (reference sequence). CDR3 DNA sequence: TGTGCCAGCAGCTTTAAGAGCGGCGAGCAGTACTTC. The encoded protein is CASSFKSGEQYF.

The chain recombines TRBV12-3 or TRBV12-4 with TRBJ2-3; 10 bases map to TRBD2. The J segment lost 1 base and the V segment lost 5 bases, leaving 6 bases of the junction unmatched. The CDR3 runs to 16 residues. DNA for the CDR3: TGTGCCAGCAGTACGAGCGGGAGGGGAGGCACAGATACGCAGTATTTT. This codes for CASSTSGRGGTDTQYF.

The chain is built from TRBV7-8 and TRBJ1-4; D remains unclear. Per the germline V gene, CDR1 is SGHVS and CDR2 is FQNEAQ. The CDR3 length is 12 residues. The germline V and J ends were trimmed by 5 bases and 13 bases, with 14 bases remaining between them. CDR3 region: CASSPDPVRLFF. The CDR3 coding sequence is TGTGCCAGCAGCCCCGACCCCGTGCGACTGTTTTTT. Full variable domain (outside the CDR3, taken from reference TRBV7-8 and TRBJ1-4): GAGVSQSPRYKVAKRGQDVALRCDPISGHVSLFWYQQALGQGPEFLTYFQNEAQLDKSGLPSDRFFAERPEGSVSTLKIQRTQQEDSAVYLCASSPDPVRLFFGSGTQLSVL.

This clonotype was seen more than once but under ten times. The chain has TRBV12-3 or TRBV12-4 and TRBJ2-5, with a tentative D call TRBD2 (6 bases). V was clipped by 3 bases and J by 4 bases, with 9 bases between them. The CDR3 has 13 residues. The CDR3: CASSLWGVETQYF. CDR3 nucleotides: TGTGCCAGCAGTTTGTGGGGGGTAGAGACCCAGTACTTC.